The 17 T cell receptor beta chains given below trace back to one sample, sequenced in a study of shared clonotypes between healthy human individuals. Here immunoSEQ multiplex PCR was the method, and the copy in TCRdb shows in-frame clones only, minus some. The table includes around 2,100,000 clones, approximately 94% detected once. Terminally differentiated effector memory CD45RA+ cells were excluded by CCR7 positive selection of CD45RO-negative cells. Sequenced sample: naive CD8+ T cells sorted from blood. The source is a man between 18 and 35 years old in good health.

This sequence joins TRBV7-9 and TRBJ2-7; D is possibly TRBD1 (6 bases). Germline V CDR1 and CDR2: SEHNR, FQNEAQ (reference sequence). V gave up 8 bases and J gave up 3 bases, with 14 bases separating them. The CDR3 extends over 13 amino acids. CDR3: CASSIRGSYEQYF. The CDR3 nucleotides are TGTGCCAGCTCCATAAGGGGGAGCTACGAGCAGTACTTC. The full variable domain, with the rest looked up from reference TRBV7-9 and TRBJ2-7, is DTGVSQNPRHKITKRGQNVTFRCDPISEHNRLYWYRQTLGQGPEFLTYFQNEAQLEKSRLLSDRFSAERPKGSFSTLEIQRTEQGDSAMYLCASSIRGSYEQYFGPGTRLTVT.

The CDR3: CAWSRATNEKLFF. CDR3 DNA sequence: TGTGCCTGGAGCAGGGCTACTAATGAAAAACTGTTTTTT. The rearrangement links TRBV30 to TRBJ1-4, with D possibly being TRBD1 (5 bases). Trimming removed 3 bases from V and 2 bases from J, with 7 bases in between. There are 13 residues in the CDR3. Germline CDR1 GTSNPN, CDR2 SVGIG (reference sequence). The full variable domain, in which reference TRBV30 and TRBJ1-4 provide the parts outside the CDR3, is SQTIHQWPATLVQPVGSPLSLECTVEGTSNPNLYWYRQAAGRGLQLLFYSVGIGQISSEVPQNLSASRPQDRQFILSSKKLLLSDSGFYLCAWSRATNEKLFFGSGTQLSVL.

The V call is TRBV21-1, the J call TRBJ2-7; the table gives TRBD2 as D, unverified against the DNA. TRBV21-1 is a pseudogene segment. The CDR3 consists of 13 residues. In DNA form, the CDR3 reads TGTGCCAGCAGCGAGGTAGACTTGTACGAGCAGTACTTC. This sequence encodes CASSEVDLYEQYF.

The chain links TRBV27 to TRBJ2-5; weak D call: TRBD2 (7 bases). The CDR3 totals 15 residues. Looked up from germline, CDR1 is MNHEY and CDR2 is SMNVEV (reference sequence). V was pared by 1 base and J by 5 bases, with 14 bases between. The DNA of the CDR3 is TGTGCCAGCAGTTTATTCCAGGGGAGGGAGGAGACCCAGTACTTC. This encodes CASSLFQGREETQYF.

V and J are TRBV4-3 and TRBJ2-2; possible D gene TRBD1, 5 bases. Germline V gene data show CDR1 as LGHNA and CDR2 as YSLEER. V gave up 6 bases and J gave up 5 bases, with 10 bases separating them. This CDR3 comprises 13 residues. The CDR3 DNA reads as TGCGCCAGCAGTTTCAGGGCTACCGGGGAGCTGTTTTTT. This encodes CASSFRATGELFF.

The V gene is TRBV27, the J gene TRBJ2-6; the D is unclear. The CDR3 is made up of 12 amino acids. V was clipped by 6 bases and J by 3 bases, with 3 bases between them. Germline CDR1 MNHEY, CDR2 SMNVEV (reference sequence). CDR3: CASRDGANVLTF. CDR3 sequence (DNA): TGTGCCAGCAGGGATGGGGCCAACGTCCTGACTTTC.

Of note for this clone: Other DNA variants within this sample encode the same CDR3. The CDR3 here is CASSLGTGGSPLHF. CDR3 DNA: TGTGCCAGCAGTTTAGGGACCGGGGGTTCACCCCTCCACTTT. The chain couples TRBV28 to TRBJ1-6; perhaps TRBD1 as D (5 bases). V lost 2 bases and J lost 9, with 11 bases in between. Germline loops: CDR1 MDHEN, CDR2 SYDVKM. This CDR3 has 14 residues.

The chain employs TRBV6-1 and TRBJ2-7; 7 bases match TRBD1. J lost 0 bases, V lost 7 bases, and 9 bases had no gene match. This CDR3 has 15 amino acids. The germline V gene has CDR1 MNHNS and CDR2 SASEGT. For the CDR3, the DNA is TGTGCCAGCAATCCGACAGGGACAAGCTCCTACGAGCAGTACTTC. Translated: CASNPTGTSSYEQYF.

CDR3 nucleotide sequence: TGTGCCAGCAGCTTGGCGCCAGCAGGTGAAAAACTGTTTTTT. It specifies CASSLAPAGEKLFF. This chain joins TRBV5-6 and TRBJ1-4; D is unresolved. Germline V gene data show CDR1 as SGHDT and CDR2 as YYEEEE. Trimming pared 0 bases from V and 7 bases from J, leaving 10 bases between. The CDR3 is 14 residues long.

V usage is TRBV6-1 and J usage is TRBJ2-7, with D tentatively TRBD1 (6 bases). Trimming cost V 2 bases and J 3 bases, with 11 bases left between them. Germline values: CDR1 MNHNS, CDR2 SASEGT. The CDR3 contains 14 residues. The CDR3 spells CASSENRADYEQYF. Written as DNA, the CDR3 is TGTGCCAGCAGTGAAAACAGGGCCGACTACGAGCAGTACTTC.

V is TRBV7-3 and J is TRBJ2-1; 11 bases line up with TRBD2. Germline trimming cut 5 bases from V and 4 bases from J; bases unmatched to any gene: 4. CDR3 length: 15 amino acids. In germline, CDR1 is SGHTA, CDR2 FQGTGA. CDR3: CASSVLAGVYNEQFF. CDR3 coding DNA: TGTGCCAGCAGCGTACTAGCGGGGGTTTACAATGAGCAGTTCTTC.

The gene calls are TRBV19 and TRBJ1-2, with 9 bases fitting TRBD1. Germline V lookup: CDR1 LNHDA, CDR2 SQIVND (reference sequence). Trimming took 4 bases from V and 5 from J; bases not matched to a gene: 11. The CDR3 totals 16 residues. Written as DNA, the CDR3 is TGTGCCAGTAGTACCCTGGGACAGGGAGTATGGTATGGCTACACCTTC. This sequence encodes CASSTLGQGVWYGYTF.

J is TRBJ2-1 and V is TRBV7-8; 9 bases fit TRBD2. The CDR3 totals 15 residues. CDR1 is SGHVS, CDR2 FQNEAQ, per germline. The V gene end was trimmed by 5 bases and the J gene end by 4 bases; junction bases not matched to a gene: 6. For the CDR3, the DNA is TGTGCCAGCAGCCCAACTAGCGGGCAATACAATGAGCAGTTCTTC. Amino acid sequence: CASSPTSGQYNEQFF.

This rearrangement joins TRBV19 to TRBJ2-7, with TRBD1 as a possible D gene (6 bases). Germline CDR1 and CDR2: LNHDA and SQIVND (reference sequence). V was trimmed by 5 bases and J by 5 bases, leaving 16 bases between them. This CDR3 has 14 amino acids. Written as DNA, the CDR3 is TGTGCCAGTAGTGCCATACAGGGTGTCCACGAGCAGTACTTC. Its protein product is CASSAIQGVHEQYF.

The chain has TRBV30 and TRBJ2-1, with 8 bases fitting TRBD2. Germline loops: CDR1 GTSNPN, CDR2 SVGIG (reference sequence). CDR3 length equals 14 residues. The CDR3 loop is CATDPAGGSNEQFF. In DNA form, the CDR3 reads TGTGCTACCGACCCCGCGGGAGGTTCCAATGAGCAGTTCTTC. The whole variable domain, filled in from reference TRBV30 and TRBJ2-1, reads SQTIHQWPATLVQPVGSPLSLECTVEGTSNPNLYWYRQAAGRGLQLLFYSVGIGQISSEVPQNLSASRPQDRQFILSSKKLLLSDSGFYLCATDPAGGSNEQFFGPGTRLTVL.

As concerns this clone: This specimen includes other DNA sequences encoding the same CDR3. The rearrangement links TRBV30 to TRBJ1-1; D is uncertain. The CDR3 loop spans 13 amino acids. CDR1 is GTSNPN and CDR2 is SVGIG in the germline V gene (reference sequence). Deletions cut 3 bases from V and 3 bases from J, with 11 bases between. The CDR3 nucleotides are TGTGCCTGGAGCCTAGGGAGATACACTGAAGCTTTCTTT. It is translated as CAWSLGRYTEAFF. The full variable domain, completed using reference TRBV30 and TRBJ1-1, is SQTIHQWPATLVQPVGSPLSLECTVEGTSNPNLYWYRQAAGRGLQLLFYSVGIGQISSEVPQNLSASRPQDRQFILSSKKLLLSDSGFYLCAWSLGRYTEAFFGQGTRLTVV.

CDR3 nucleotide sequence: TGTGCCAGCAGCTTGGTGCAGTCGTTACTCCAGCAAGAGACCCAGTACTTC. Protein: CASSLVQSLLQQETQYF. The J gene is TRBJ2-5, the V gene TRBV5-4; D not certain. Looked up from germline, CDR1 is SGHNT and CDR2 is YYREEE (reference sequence). The CDR3 has 17 amino acids. Trimming pared 0 bases from V and 2 bases from J, leaving 17 bases between.